These T cell receptor beta chains were read from a single sample in a study of blood T cell repertoires in COVID-19. The protocol was immunoSEQ multiplex PCR, while the TCRdb copy is restricted to in-frame clones and leaves out a portion. The data contain 100,000 or so clones, 80% to 85% of them singletons. The sequencing sample was made of peripheral blood. The source is a man of 80 years or more with acute or convalescent COVID-19. The CDR3 runs from the conserved cysteine through the conserved F or W. Fields, in order: V gene, J gene, CDR3 protein.

>TRBV5-5|TRBJ2-1
CASSLAGEYNEQFF
>TRBV7-9|TRBJ1-1
CASSSTGNTEAFF
>TRBV3-1/TRBV3-2|TRBJ2-3
CASSLSGTPDTQYF
>TRBV6-5|TRBJ2-7
CASSYSAGRQDEQYF
>TRBV29-1|TRBJ1-3
CSVASFGGSGNTIYF
>TRBV30|TRBJ1-2
CAWSGTGLYYGYTF
>TRBV4-2|TRBJ1-1
CASSQPGQGRGTEAFF
>TRBV19|TRBJ2-5
CASRRQGGETQYF
>TRBV11-2|TRBJ1-6
CASSSGWTGYNSPLHF
>TRBV6-6|TRBJ1-5
CASSGEDRGLYQPQHF
>TRBV12-3/TRBV12-4|TRBJ2-7
CASSFGGTYEQYF
>TRBV6-1|TRBJ1-3
CASSESLGNTIYF
>TRBV2|TRBJ1-5
CASSEQGGQPQHF
>TRBV27|TRBJ1-6
CASSFFTGKSGNSPLHF
>TRBV6-2/TRBV6-3|TRBJ2-1
CASSGSGRGFNEQFF
>TRBV27|TRBJ1-1
CASRVSGQANTEAFF
>TRBV7-9|TRBJ2-3
CASSRGLAGGTDTQYF
>TRBV6-2/TRBV6-3|TRBJ2-5
CASSSHRGGETQYF
>TRBV27|TRBJ1-1
CASSSGHDPTEAFF
>TRBV10-1|TRBJ2-7
CASSEWLEQGGRQTYEQYF
>TRBV19|TRBJ2-1
CASSPRTGTGPYNEQFF
>TRBV14|TRBJ2-7
CASSQGLARGLREQYF
>TRBV27|TRBJ1-5
CASSFLGTGSNQPQHF
>TRBV29-1|TRBJ1-1
CSVRGTEAFF
>TRBV19|TRBJ2-3
CASNSGGVEDTQYF
>TRBV19|TRBJ1-5
CASSIGDWDRDNQPQHF
>TRBV2|TRBJ1-1
CASSGGRATEAFF
>TRBV7-9|TRBJ2-5
CASSLTSGTETQYF
>TRBV28|TRBJ2-1
CASSHSGRASDEQFF
>TRBV5-1|TRBJ2-7
CASSLASGRGEQYF
>TRBV18|TRBJ1-1
CASSPFARGRNTEAFF
>TRBV11-3|TRBJ2-1
CASSSGLAGGRNEQFF
>TRBV28|TRBJ1-2
CASIGPGQGGYTF
>TRBV5-1|TRBJ2-1
CASSLPGLAGGYKGQFF
>TRBV19|TRBJ1-5
CASSRTVNQPQHF
>TRBV6-5|TRBJ2-7
CASSYGGTGFYEQYF
>TRBV28|TRBJ1-2
CASSLQGANYGYTF
>TRBV12-3/TRBV12-4|TRBJ1-5
CASSRLRDRPQHF
>TRBV4-3|TRBJ1-1
CASSPDVGARTEAFF
>TRBV6-6|TRBJ1-4
CASSYPTGGREKLFF
>TRBV19|TRBJ2-5
CASSTGLGPGLAETQYF
>TRBV7-3|TRBJ2-1
CASSLSGSSYNEQFF
>TRBV28|TRBJ2-7
CASSLVHYEQYF